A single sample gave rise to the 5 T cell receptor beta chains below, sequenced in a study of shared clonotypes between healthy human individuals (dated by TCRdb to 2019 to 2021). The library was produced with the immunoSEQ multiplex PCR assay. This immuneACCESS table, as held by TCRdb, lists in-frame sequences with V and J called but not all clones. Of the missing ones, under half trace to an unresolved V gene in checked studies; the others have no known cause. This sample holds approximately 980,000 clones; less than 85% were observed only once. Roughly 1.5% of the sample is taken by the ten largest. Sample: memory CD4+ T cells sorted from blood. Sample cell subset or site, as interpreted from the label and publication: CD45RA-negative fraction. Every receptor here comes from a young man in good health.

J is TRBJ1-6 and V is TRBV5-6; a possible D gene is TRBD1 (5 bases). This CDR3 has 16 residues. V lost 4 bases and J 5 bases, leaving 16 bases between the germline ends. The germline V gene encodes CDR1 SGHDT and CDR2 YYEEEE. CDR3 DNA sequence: TGTGCCAGCAGCACTAACCCGGGACCAAATAATTCACCCCTCCACTTT. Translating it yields CASSTNPGPNNSPLHF.

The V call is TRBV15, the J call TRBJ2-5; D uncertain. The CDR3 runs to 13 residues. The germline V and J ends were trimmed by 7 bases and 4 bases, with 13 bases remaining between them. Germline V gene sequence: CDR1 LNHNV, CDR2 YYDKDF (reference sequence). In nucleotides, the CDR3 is TGTGCCACCATGGTTGGATTGAGAGAGACCCAGTACTTC. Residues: CATMVGLRETQYF.

The CDR3 nucleotides read TGTGCCAGCAGCGTAGGGGGAGTGGGGAGCACCGGGGAGCTGTTTTTT. Residues: CASSVGGVGSTGELFF. The chain couples TRBV9 to TRBJ2-2; TRBD2 is a possible D gene (5 bases). CDR3 length equals 16 residues. Trimming cost V 0 bases and J 4 bases, with 13 bases left between them. CDR1 and CDR2 from the germline V gene are SGDLS and YYNGEE.

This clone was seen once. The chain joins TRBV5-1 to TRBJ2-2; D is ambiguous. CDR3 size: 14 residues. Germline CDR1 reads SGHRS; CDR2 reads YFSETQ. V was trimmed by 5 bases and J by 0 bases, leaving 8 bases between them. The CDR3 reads CASSWQTNTGELFF. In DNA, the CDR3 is TGCGCCAGCAGTTGGCAAACGAACACCGGGGAGCTGTTTTTT.

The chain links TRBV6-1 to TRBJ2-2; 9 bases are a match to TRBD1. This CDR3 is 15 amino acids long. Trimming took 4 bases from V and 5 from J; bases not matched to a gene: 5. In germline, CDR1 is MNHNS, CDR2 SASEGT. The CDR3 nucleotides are TGTGCCAGCAGTGTACAGGGGGCTGAGACCGGGGAGCTGTTTTTT. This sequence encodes CASSVQGAETGELFF.